These 7 T cell receptor beta chains originate from one sample sequenced in a study of T cells after yellow fever vaccination (dated by TCRdb to the late 2010s). Library preparation was by 5' RACE. Sequenced on an Illumina NovaSeq 6000. In TCRdb, the public reads were trimmed at Q25 with fastp and aligned with MiXCR, with productive beta chains retained. All rows with the same CDR3 protein become a single entry with the most common DNA and genes. This sample is represented by some 160,000 distinct CDR3 sequences; around 8.5% of them were singletons. The top ten clones comprise approximately 39% of the sample. This sample's treatment or condition label indicates: live attenuated yellow fever vaccine strain. The sample here was CD8+ T cells sorted from PBMCs, taken 45 days after the yellow fever booster vaccination. The origin of the receptors is a man between 18 and 29 years old who received the YFV17D yellow fever vaccine.

This clonotype was seen a handful of times. The chain couples TRBV7-2 to TRBJ2-5, with TRBD2 matching 9 bases. After removal of 1 base from V and 3 bases from J, the junction contained 9 bases not matched to a gene. The CDR3 is 17 residues long. The germline gives CDR1 SGHTA, CDR2 FQGNSA. This chain's CDR3 is CASSLVGSGGPEETQYF. In DNA form, the CDR3 reads TGTGCCAGCAGCTTAGTAGGAAGCGGGGGGCCTGAAGAGACCCAGTACTTC.

Only a few counts were recorded for this clonotype. The chain is built from TRBV6-5 and TRBJ2-1; 10 bases agree with TRBD1. The CDR3 sequence is 16 residues long. The germline CDR1 and CDR2 sequences are MNHEY and SVGAGI. V dropped 2 bases and J dropped 3; count of bases not matched to a gene: 4. DNA of the CDR3: TGTGCCAGCAGTTACCGCCGGGACAGGGGCTACAATGAGCAGTTCTTC. Translating it yields CASSYRRDRGYNEQFF.

The V and J genes are TRBV19 and TRBJ2-2; D gene ambiguous. The CDR3 is 13 amino acids. Germline V CDR1 and CDR2: LNHDA, SQIVND (reference sequence). Trimming left V 10 bases short and J 0 bases short, with 9 bases between. The CDR3 spells CAIFGANTGELFF. In DNA form, the CDR3 reads TGTGCCATTTTTGGGGCGAACACCGGGGAGCTGTTTTTT.

The chain joins TRBV12-3 or TRBV12-4 to TRBJ1-1; TRBD1 might be the D (5 bases). The CDR3 is 13 amino acids. V lost 5 bases to trimming and J lost 3 bases, with 10 bases between them. CDR3 sequence: CASSGRGDTEAFF. CDR3 DNA: TGTGCCAGCAGTGGGCGGGGGGACACTGAAGCTTTCTTT.

Relative to its sample, this clonotype is large. The chain recombines TRBV7-2 with TRBJ1-4; D gene unclear. The CDR3 has 17 residues. Trimming stripped 5 bases from V and 0 bases from J, with 16 bases between. Germline lookup yields CDR1 SGHTA and CDR2 FQGNSA. The CDR3 protein is CASSPGGGRATNEKLFF. Written as DNA, the CDR3 is TGTGCCAGCAGCCCCGGCGGAGGGCGTGCAACTAATGAAAAACTGTTTTTT.

The chain combines TRBV24-1 with TRBJ2-2; tentatively, D is TRBD2 (6 bases). Germline-derived CDR1 and CDR2 are KGHDR and SFDVKD. Trimming took 3 bases from V and 1 from J, leaving 8 bases between them. The CDR3 is 15 residues long. CDR3 in amino acids: CATSDPGVNTGELFF. DNA of the CDR3: TGTGCCACCAGTGATCCGGGGGTGAACACCGGGGAGCTGTTTTTT.

J is TRBJ1-1 and V is TRBV3-1; no clear D gene. Trimming took 6 bases from V and 6 from J, leaving 26 bases between them. The CDR3 has 17 amino acids. The V gene's germline CDR1 is LGHDT and CDR2 YNNKEL (reference sequence). Written as DNA, the CDR3 is TGTGCCAGCAGACCCTCTCTGATCAGATCGAAACGTTCTGAAGCTTTCTTT. Residues: CASRPSLIRSKRSEAFF.